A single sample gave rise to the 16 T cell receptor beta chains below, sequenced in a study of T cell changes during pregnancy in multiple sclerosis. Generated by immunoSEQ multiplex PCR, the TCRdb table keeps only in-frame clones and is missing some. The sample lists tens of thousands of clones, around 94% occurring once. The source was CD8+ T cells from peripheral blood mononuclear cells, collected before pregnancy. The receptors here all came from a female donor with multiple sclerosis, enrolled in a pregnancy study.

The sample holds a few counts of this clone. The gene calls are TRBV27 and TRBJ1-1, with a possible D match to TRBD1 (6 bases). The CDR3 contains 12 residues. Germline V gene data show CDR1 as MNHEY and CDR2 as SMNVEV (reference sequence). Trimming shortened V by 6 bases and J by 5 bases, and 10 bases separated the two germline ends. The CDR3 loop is CASSPQGTEAFF. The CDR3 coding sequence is TGTGCCAGCAGCCCTCAGGGGACTGAAGCTTTCTTT.

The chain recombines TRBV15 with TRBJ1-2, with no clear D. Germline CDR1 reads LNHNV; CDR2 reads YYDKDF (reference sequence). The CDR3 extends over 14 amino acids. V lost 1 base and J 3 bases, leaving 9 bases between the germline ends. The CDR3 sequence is CATSRVGSDYGYTF. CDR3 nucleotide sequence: TGTGCCACCAGCAGAGTAGGGAGCGACTATGGCTACACCTTC. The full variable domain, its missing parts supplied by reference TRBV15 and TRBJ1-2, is DAMVIQNPRYQVTQFGKPVTLSCSQTLNHNVMYWYQQKSSQAPKLLFHYYDKDFNNEADTPDNFQSRRPNTSFCFLDIRSPGLGDTAMYLCATSRVGSDYGYTFGSGTRLTVV.

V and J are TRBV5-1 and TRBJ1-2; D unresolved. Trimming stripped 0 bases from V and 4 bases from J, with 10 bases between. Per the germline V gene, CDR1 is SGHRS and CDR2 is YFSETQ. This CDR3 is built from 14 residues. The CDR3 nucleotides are TGCGCCAGCAGCTTGGCCCTCCCCTTCTATGGCTACACCTTC. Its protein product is CASSLALPFYGYTF.

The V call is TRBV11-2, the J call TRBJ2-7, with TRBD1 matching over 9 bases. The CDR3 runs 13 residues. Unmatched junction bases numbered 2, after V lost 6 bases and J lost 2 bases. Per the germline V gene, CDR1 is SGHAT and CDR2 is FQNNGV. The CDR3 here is CASRDRGTYEQYF. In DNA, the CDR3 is TGTGCCAGCAGGGACAGGGGAACCTACGAGCAGTACTTC.

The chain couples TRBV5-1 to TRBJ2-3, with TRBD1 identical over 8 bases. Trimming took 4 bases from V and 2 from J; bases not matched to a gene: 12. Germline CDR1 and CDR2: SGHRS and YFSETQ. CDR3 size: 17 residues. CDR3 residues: CASSIYAGGSITDTQYF. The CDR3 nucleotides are TGCGCCAGCAGCATTTACGCAGGGGGCTCCATCACAGATACGCAGTATTTT.

The DNA for the CDR3 is TGTGCCACCAGCACGGGACAGGGGGAGAGTACCCAGCATTTT. This codes for CATSTGQGESTQHF. V gene TRBV15 combines with J gene TRBJ1-5; TRBD1 aligns across 11 bases. Germline lookup yields CDR1 LNHNV and CDR2 YYDKDF (reference sequence). With 4 bases clipped from V and 11 bases from J, the junction kept 7 bases outside the gene matches. The CDR3 sequence is 14 residues long.

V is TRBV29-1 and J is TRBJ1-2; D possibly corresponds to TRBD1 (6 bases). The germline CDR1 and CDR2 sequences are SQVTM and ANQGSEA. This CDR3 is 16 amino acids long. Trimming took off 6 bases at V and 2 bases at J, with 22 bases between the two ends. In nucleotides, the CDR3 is TGCAGCGTCGTAACACGAACCAGGACAGACAACTATGGCTACACCTTC. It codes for CSVVTRTRTDNYGYTF.

The CDR3, as DNA: TGTGCCAGCAGTTTACAGGGGTTAAACGAGCAGTACTTC. Translating gives CASSLQGLNEQYF. This chain links TRBV27 with TRBJ2-7, with a weak D call TRBD1 (6 bases). In germline, CDR1 is MNHEY, CDR2 SMNVEV (reference sequence). CDR3 length: 13 amino acids. Trimming removed 2 bases from V and 5 bases from J, with 10 bases in between.

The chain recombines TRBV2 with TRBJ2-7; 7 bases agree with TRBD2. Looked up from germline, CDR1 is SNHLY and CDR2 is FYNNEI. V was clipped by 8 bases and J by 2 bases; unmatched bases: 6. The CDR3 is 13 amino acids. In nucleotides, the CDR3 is TGTGCCAGCGGCGGCGGGAGTACCTACGAGCAGTACTTC. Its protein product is CASGGGSTYEQYF.

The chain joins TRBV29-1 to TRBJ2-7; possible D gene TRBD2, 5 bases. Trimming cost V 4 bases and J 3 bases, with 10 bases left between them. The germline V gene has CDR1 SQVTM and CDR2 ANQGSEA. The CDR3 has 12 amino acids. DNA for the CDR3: TGCAGCGTTGGGACTTCTAACTACGAGCAGTACTTC. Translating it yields CSVGTSNYEQYF.

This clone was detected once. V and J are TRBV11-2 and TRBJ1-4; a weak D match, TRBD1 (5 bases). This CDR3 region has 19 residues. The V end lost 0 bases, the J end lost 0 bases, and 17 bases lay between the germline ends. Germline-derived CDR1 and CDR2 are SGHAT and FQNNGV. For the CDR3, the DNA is TGTGCCAGCAGCTTAGATCTAGTCAGGGAGGAGGCAACTAATGAAAAACTGTTTTTT. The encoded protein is CASSLDLVREEATNEKLFF.

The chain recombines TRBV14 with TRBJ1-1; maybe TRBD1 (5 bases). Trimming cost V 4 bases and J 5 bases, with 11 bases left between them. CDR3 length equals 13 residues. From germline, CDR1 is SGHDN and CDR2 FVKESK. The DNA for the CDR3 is TGTGCCAGCAGCCCCCTCCAGGGAACTGAAGCTTTCTTT. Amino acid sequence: CASSPLQGTEAFF.

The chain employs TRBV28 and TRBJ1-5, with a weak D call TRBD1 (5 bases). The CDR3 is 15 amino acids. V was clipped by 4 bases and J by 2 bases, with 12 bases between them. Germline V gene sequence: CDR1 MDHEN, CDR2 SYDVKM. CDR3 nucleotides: TGTGCCAGCAGTTCCCGGGGAGGGGGCAATCAGCCCCAGCATTTT. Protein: CASSSRGGGNQPQHF.

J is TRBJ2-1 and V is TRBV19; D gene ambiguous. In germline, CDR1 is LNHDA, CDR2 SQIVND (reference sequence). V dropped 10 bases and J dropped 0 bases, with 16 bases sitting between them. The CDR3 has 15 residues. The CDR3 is CATSLEDTSYNEQFF. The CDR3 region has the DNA TGTGCCACCTCCCTTGAAGACACCTCCTACAATGAGCAGTTCTTC.

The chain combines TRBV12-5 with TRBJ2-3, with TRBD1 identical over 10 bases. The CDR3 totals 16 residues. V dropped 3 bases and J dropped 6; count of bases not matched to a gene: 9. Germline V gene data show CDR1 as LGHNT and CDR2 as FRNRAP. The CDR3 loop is CASGFHPGQGTDTQYF. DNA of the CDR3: TGTGCTAGTGGTTTCCACCCGGGACAGGGGACGGATACGCAGTATTTT.

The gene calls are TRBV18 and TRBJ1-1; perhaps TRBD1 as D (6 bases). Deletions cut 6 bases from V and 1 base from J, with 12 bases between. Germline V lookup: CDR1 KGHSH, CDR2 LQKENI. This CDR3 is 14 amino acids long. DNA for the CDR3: TGTGCCAGCTCTGGGGGGGCTGGGAACACTGAAGCTTTCTTT. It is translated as CASSGGAGNTEAFF.